The source of this TCR beta chain is a study of blood T cell repertoires in COVID-19. Study-level information: Spain, Italy and the United States supplied samples that represented acute and convalescent COVID-19.

V gave up 3 bases and J gave up 5 bases, with 14 bases separating them. Germline V gives CDR1 SNHLY, CDR2 FYNNEI. This CDR3 has 15 residues. Sequencing used immunoSEQ multiplex PCR; TCRdb keeps in-frame clones, though not all of them. The data contain over 400,000 clones, 86% of them singletons. The receptor comes from a woman in her thirties with active or convalescent COVID-19. Sequenced material: peripheral blood. The chain joins TRBV2 to TRBJ1-5; D not certain. Here the CDR3 reads CASSDLGGTHQPQHF. Here the CDR3 DNA reads TGTGCCAGCAGTGATTTAGGAGGAACCCATCAGCCCCAGCATTTT.